This T cell receptor beta chain was sequenced during a study of blood T cells in healthy people across ages. Points from the study as a whole: No one knew whether donors had CMV, which possibly confounded expanded clonotype changes. Both naive CD4+ cell counts and diversity were greater in long-lived donors than in aged donors.

There are a few counts of this clonotype. The antigen is undetermined. There are 17 residues in the CDR3. Germline assignment: CDR1 SEHNR and CDR2 FQNEAQ (reference sequence). J was trimmed by 2 bases and V by 2 bases; bases with no gene match: 10. Sample-barcoded 5' priming and a J-beta primer mix drove a second PCR of about 7 to 12 cycles. Each cDNA molecule, via a template-switch adaptor with 12 random nucleotides, was tagged. TCRdb called the 5' RACE reads again in MiXCR, with one record for every CDR3 protein. The table includes 730,000 or so distinct CDR3 sequences, 43% detected once. The receptor comes from a woman aged 60-75 years in good health. This chain connects TRBV7-9 to TRBJ2-3; 7 bases line up with TRBD1. Sequencing was carried out using blood. This chain's CDR3 is CASSLRIGTEITDTQYF. The CDR3 DNA reads as TGTGCCAGCAGCTTACGCATAGGGACAGAGATCACAGATACGCAGTATTTT.